The 17 T cell receptor beta chains below come from one sample, sequenced in a study of T cell changes during pregnancy in multiple sclerosis. Here immunoSEQ multiplex PCR was the method, and the copy in TCRdb shows in-frame clones only, minus some. This sample has roughly 40,000 clones, with roughly 93% found just once. Sequences were derived from CD4+ T cells from peripheral blood mononuclear cells, sampled after pregnancy. The source is a female donor with multiple sclerosis, enrolled in a pregnancy study.

This clone was detected only a few times. This rearrangement joins TRBV6-5 to TRBJ1-1, with D possibly TRBD1 on 5 matching bases. The CDR3 has 16 residues. V lost 2 bases and J lost 4, with 17 bases in between. Germline lookup yields CDR1 MNHEY and CDR2 SVGAGI. The CDR3 sequence: CASSYTTRGSGTEAFF. The CDR3, as DNA: TGTGCCAGCAGTTACACGACCCGGGGGTCGGGCACTGAAGCTTTCTTT.

V gene TRBV19 combines with J gene TRBJ1-1; D is ambiguous. The CDR3 runs to 14 residues. Germline V gene data show CDR1 as LNHDA and CDR2 as SQIVND (reference sequence). V dropped 8 bases and J dropped 10 bases, with 23 bases sitting between them. The CDR3 DNA follows: TGTGCCAGTTCCTACAGCAGCGGCTTGCCGGGAGCTTTCTTT. Translating it yields CASSYSSGLPGAFF.

In DNA, the CDR3 is TGCGCCAGCAGCCCCGTCGGACAGGGTCCTGGAAACACCATATATTTT. It yields the protein CASSPVGQGPGNTIYF. The gene calls are TRBV4-1 and TRBJ1-3; 8 bases agree with TRBD1. The V gene end was trimmed by 4 bases and the J gene end by 2 bases; junction bases not matched to a gene: 7. This CDR3 region has 16 residues. Germline V CDR1 and CDR2: MGHRA, YSYEKL.

This rearrangement joins TRBV9 to TRBJ2-3; D is possibly TRBD2 (7 bases). This CDR3 has 18 residues. CDR1 SGDLS and CDR2 YYNGEE come from the germline V gene. Trimming pared 0 bases from V and 1 base from J, leaving 18 bases between. DNA of the CDR3: TGTGCCAGCAGCGTAGGCCGAGGTTGGGGGGGCCGCACAGATACGCAGTATTTT. Translation: CASSVGRGWGGRTDTQYF.

V is TRBV4-1 and J is TRBJ2-7, with 9 positions matching TRBD1. Germline CDR1 MGHRA, CDR2 YSYEKL. This CDR3 region has 16 residues. After removal of 2 bases from V and 3 bases from J, the junction contained 8 bases not matched to a gene. CDR3 coding DNA: TGCGCCAGCAGCCAAAGGTCCCGGGACAGGGTCTACGAGCAGTACTTC. Its translation: CASSQRSRDRVYEQYF.

V is TRBV7-9 and J is TRBJ1-2; 7 bases match TRBD1. The germline V gene encodes CDR1 SEHNR and CDR2 FQNEAQ (reference sequence). Unmatched junction bases numbered 5, after V lost 5 bases and J lost 5 bases. The CDR3 is made up of 13 amino acids. The CDR3, as DNA: TGTGCCAGCAGCCTGGGGACAGATTATGGCTACACCTTC. It translates to CASSLGTDYGYTF.

This clone was recorded a few times. J is TRBJ1-6 and V is TRBV9; TRBD1 aligns across 9 bases. The CDR3 runs to 13 residues. V was clipped by 3 bases and J by 13 bases; unmatched bases: 5. Per the germline V gene, CDR1 is SGDLS and CDR2 is YYNGEE. In nucleotides, the CDR3 is TGTGCCAGCAGCGAGATGGACAGGGGTCCCCTCCACTTT. Its translation: CASSEMDRGPLHF.

The CDR3 spells CASSRTGVYEQYF. CDR3 in DNA: TGTGCCAGCAGCAGGACAGGGGTCTACGAGCAGTACTTC. This rearrangement joins TRBV9 to TRBJ2-7; the match to TRBD1 covers 9 bases. CDR1 and CDR2 from the germline V gene are SGDLS and YYNGEE. V gave up 4 bases and J gave up 3 bases; unmatched junction bases: 2. This CDR3 has 13 residues.

This clone appeared a single time. This chain joins TRBV10-2 and TRBJ1-5; tentative D call: TRBD1 (5 bases). Between the trimmed V and J ends, which lost 2 bases and 8 bases, there was a span of 10 bases. The CDR3 totals 13 residues. CDR1 WSHSY and CDR2 SAAADI come from the germline V gene. In nucleotides, the CDR3 is TGCGCCAGCAGTGAGGGGGCGGGGGAGCCCCAGCATTTT. It codes for CASSEGAGEPQHF.

V usage is TRBV6-5 and J usage is TRBJ2-7; maybe TRBD1 (6 bases). This CDR3 has 14 amino acids. Germline loops: CDR1 MNHEY, CDR2 SVGAGI. V lost 6 bases, J lost 0 bases, and 12 bases lay in between. The CDR3 DNA reads as TGTGCCAGCAGCACCGGGACACCCTCCTACGAGCAGTACTTC. The encoded protein is CASSTGTPSYEQYF.

The CDR3: CASSLIRDSYGYTF. CDR3 sequence (DNA): TGTGCCAGCTCACTCATCCGGGACAGCTATGGCTACACCTTC. V usage is TRBV18 and J usage is TRBJ1-2, with 7 bases lining up with TRBD1. Germline loops: CDR1 KGHSH, CDR2 LQKENI. J was trimmed by 4 bases and V by 4 bases; bases with no gene match: 6. CDR3 length: 14 residues.

This chain joins TRBV6-1 and TRBJ2-7; 10 bases are a match to TRBD1. The CDR3 totals 16 residues. Germline CDR1 is MNHNS and CDR2 is SASEGT. Unmatched junction bases numbered 9, after V lost 2 bases and J lost 5 bases. As DNA, the CDR3 is TGTGCCAGCAGTGAATGGCCCCCGGGACAGGGGAACGAGCAGTACTTC. This encodes CASSEWPPGQGNEQYF.

This chain uses TRBV19 with TRBJ1-5, with 7 bases matching TRBD1. J gave up 4 bases and V 6 bases, and 9 bases lay outside the gene matches. The CDR3 totals 15 residues. CDR1 is LNHDA and CDR2 is SQIVND in the germline V gene (reference sequence). CDR3 in DNA: TGTGCCAGTAGCGCAGGGGGAACTCGGAATCAGCCCCAGCATTTT. Amino acid sequence: CASSAGGTRNQPQHF.

This chain joins TRBV7-3 and TRBJ1-4; D perhaps matches TRBD1 (5 bases). Germline loops: CDR1 SGHTA, CDR2 FQGTGA. The CDR3 extends over 14 amino acids. V lost 2 bases and J lost 5, with 9 bases in between. This CDR3 is CASSLDSVNEKLFF. CDR3 nucleotide sequence: TGTGCCAGCAGCTTAGACAGCGTGAATGAAAAACTGTTTTTT.

This CDR3 reads CASSQAGGNSPLHF. The CDR3 bases are TGTGCCAGCAGCCAAGCTGGGGGGAATTCACCCCTCCACTTT. This chain connects TRBV14 to TRBJ1-6, with D possibly being TRBD1 (5 bases). Trimming removed 1 base from V and 7 bases from J, with 8 bases in between. The CDR3 has 14 residues. The germline V gene has CDR1 SGHDN and CDR2 FVKESK.

This clone was counted only a few times. This chain joins TRBV5-5 and TRBJ1-6, with TRBD1 as a possible D gene (6 bases). V lost 4 bases, J lost 8 bases, and 19 bases lay in between. The CDR3 runs to 16 residues. Germline CDR1 reads SGHKS; CDR2 reads YYEKEE (reference sequence). The CDR3 reads CASSLTGLHSDSPLHF. CDR3 bases: TGTGCCAGCAGCCTTACAGGGCTACACTCGGATTCACCCCTCCACTTT.

This chain connects TRBV10-3 to TRBJ2-3; 12 nucleotides align to TRBD2. The CDR3 is 16 residues long. Germline trimming cut 3 bases from V and 7 bases from J; bases unmatched to any gene: 8. Germline V gene data show CDR1 as ENHRY and CDR2 as SYGVKD. This CDR3 reads CAISDTTSGGSYTQYF. The CDR3 coding sequence is TGTGCCATCAGTGATACGACTAGCGGGGGCTCGTATACGCAGTATTTT.